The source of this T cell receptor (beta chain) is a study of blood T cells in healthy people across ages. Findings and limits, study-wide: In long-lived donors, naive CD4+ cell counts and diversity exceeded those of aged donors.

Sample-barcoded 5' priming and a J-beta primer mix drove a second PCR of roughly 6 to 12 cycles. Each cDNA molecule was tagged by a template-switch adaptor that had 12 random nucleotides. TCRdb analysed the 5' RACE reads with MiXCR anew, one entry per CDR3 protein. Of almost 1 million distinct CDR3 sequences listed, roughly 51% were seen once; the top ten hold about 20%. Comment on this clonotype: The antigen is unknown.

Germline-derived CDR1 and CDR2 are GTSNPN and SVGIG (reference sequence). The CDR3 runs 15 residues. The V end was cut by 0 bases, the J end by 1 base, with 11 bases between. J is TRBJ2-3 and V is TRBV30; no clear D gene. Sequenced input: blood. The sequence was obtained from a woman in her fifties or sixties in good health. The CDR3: CAWSVRVERTDTQYF. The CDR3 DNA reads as TGTGCCTGGAGTGTACGTGTCGAGCGCACAGATACGCAGTATTTT.